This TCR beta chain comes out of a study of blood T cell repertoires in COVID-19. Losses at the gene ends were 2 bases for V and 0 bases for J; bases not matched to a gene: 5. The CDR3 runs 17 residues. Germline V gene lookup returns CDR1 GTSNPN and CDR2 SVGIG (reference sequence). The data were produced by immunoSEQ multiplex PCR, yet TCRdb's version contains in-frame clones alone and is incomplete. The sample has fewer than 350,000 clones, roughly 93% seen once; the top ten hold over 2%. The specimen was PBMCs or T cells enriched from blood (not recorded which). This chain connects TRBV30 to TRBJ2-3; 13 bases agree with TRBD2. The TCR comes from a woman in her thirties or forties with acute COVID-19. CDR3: CAWSQQLAGGSTDTQYF. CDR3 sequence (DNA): TGTGCCTGGAGTCAACAACTAGCGGGAGGGAGCACAGATACGCAGTATTTT.